The TCR beta chain under discussion was sequenced for a study of blood T cell repertoires in COVID-19 (dated by TCRdb to about 2020). Looking at the study overall: Collaborator samples came from the United States, Italy and Spain and covered acute and convalescent phases of COVID-19. The material from the prospective study consisted of cDNA or gDNA derived from T cells, B-cell-depleted T cells, or PBMCs. The dataset comprised deeply sampled blood TCRbeta repertoires from subjects exposed to, actively infected with, or recovered from COVID-19. A freely available public database, intended as a resource for researchers studying the immune response to SARS-CoV-2, is where the repertoires were released. The samples were drawn from two sources: the first 160 participants of the ongoing ImmuneRACE study, and fewer than 1,500 subjects contributed by 6 global collaborators. A de-identified subject ID, COVID-19 status, age in years and sex were almost always included in the sample metadata. Where HLA class I and class II types were available, the types were taken from metadata supplied by the sample provider, not from assay-based typing.

TCRbeta CDR3 regions were amplified from genomic DNA by means of the immunoSEQ Assay, a bias-controlled multiplex PCR. In the authors' own workflow: The number of nucleated cells in each sample was estimated by amplification of reference gene primers within the assay. To quantify the absolute abundance of each unique TCRbeta CDR3 rearrangement, sequence reads were collapsed and filtered. For each sample, productive Simpson clonality was calculated as the square root of Simpson's diversity index over productive rearrangements. TCRdb took over this immuneACCESS table, retaining in-frame rearrangements with V and J assigned. Such tables are incomplete; in checked studies, under half of the missing clones stem from an unresolved V gene, and the remainder is unexplained. Clone size and V and J calls were adopted from that table, with D and trimming inferred from the DNA. Counted in this sample were around 130,000 clones; about four fifths of them appeared once. The ten largest account for less than 20% of the sample.

At the junction V is shortened by 2 bases and J by 7 bases, with 17 bases in between. Inclusive of the bounding cysteine and phenylalanine, the CDR3 is 16 residues long. The kept DNA is CDR3 alone, 48 bases in frame from the first base. From a lookup of the germline V gene (reference sequence), CDR1 and CDR2 are LNHDA and SQIVND. Collaborating institutions collected whole blood in K2EDTA tubes following their own protocols. Collaborator samples were shipped for TCRbeta analysis as frozen whole blood, isolated PBMCs, or DNA extracted from either sample type. Overall study results and their limits: Clinical and demographic metadata were provided uncurated, with the amount varying by source and participant.

Remarks on this clone: Its specific antigen is unknown. Within one base of it there is no much larger clone, and no base qualities were kept.

Specimen: peripheral blood. This receptor was identified in a woman aged 50 to 60 with acute or convalescent COVID-19. The receptor chain draws on TRBV19 and TRBJ1-4; D gene: possibly TRBD1, on 6 matching bases. The base sequence is TGTGCCAGTAGTATAATTTCGGGGGGCGCGGGTGAAAAACTGTTTTTT. Its protein product is CASSIISGGAGEKLFF.